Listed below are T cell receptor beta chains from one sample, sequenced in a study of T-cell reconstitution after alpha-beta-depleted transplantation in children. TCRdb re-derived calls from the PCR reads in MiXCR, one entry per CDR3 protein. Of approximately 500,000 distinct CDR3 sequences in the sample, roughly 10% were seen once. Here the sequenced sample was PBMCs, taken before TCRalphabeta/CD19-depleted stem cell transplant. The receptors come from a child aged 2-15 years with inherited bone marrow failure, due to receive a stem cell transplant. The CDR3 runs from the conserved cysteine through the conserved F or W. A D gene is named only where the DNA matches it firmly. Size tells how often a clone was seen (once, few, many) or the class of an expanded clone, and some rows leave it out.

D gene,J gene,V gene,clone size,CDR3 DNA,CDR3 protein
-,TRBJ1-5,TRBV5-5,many,TGTGCCAGCAGCTTGGTTCGGGACCTGGGGGGCAATCAGCCCCAGCATTTT,CASSLVRDLGGNQPQHF
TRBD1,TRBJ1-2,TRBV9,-,TGTGCCAGCAGCGTGGGGACAGGGGACTATGGCTACACCTTC,CASSVGTGDYGYTF
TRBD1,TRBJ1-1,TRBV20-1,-,TGCAGTGAGACGACAGGGGCCACTGAAGCTTTCTTT,CSETTGATEAFF
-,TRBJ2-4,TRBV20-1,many,TGCAGTGCTAGTCCGGACCGTGAGAGTCAAAACATTCAGTACTTC,CSASPDRESQNIQYF
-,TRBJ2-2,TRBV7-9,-,TGTGCCAGCGAGACTAGTCCCACCGGGGAGCTGTTTTTT,CASETSPTGELFF
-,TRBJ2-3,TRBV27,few,TGTGCCAGCGGACCGGTAAAAAATTTGGGAGATACGCAGTATTTT,CASGPVKNLGDTQYF
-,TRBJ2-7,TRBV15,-,TGTGCCACCAGCAGAGATTCGTACACTCTGTCGCAGTACTTC,CATSRDSYTLSQYF
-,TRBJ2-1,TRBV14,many,TGTGCCAGCAGCCAAGATGGAGCGCGTTTAACCAATGAGCAGTTCTTC,CASSQDGARLTNEQFF
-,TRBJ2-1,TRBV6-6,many,TGTGCCAGCAGTTACCCCGGGGTCGAAGAGCAGTTCTTC,CASSYPGVEEQFF
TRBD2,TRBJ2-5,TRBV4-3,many,TGCGCCAGCAGCCGCCAGACTAGCGGGGACCAAGAGACCCAGTACTTC,CASSRQTSGDQETQYF
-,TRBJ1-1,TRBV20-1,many,TGCAGTGCTAGAGCTCTCGGACAGCGGGGCACTGAAGCTTTCTTT,CSARALGQRGTEAFF
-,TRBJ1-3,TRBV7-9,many,TGTGCCAGCAGCTTGACGCGGGTCTTATATTTT,CASSLTRVLYF
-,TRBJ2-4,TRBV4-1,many,TGCGCCAGCAGCCAAGTGGACAGCAGGCCTCTAGCCAAAAACATTCAGTACTTC,CASSQVDSRPLAKNIQYF
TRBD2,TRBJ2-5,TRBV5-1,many,TGCGCCAGCAGCTTGGTCGCGGCTAGCGGGGGACAAGAGACCCAGTACTTC,CASSLVAASGGQETQYF
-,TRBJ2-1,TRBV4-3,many,TGCGCCAGCAGCCAAAGAGAATTGGAGGATGAGCAGTTCTTC,CASSQRELEDEQFF
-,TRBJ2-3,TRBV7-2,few,TGTGCCAGCAGCTTACTAATTCCCCCCCCAGATACGCAGTATTTT,CASSLLIPPPDTQYF
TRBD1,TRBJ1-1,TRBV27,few,TGTGCCAGCAGTCTGCGCCGACAGGGAGGGACTGAAGCTTTCTTT,CASSLRRQGGTEAFF
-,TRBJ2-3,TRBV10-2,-,TGCGCCAGCAGGGGAGCACTAGCACATACGCAGTATTTT,CASRGALAHTQYF
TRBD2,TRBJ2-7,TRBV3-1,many,TGTGCCAGCAGCCAAGGACTAGCGGGAGACTACGAGCAGTACTTC,CASSQGLAGDYEQYF
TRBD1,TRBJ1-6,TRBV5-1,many,TGCGCCAGCAGGACAGGGGATAATTCACCCCTCCACTTT,CASRTGDNSPLHF
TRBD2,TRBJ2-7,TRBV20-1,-,TGCAGTGCTAGAGACCTGACTAGCGGGAGCCCTACCTACTACGAGCAGTACTTC,CSARDLTSGSPTYYEQYF
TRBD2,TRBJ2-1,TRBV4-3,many,TGCGCCAGCAGCCAAGAACTAGCGGGAGGGCCCGTGGATGAGCAGTTCTTC,CASSQELAGGPVDEQFF
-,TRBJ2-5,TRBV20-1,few,TGCAGTGCTATTGGACTGGTACAAGAGACCCAGTACTTC,CSAIGLVQETQYF
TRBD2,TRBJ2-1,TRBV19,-,TGTGCCAGTAGTAGTTTTGCGGGAGGGGTTGAGCAGTTCTTC,CASSSFAGGVEQFF
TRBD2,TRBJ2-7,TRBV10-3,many,TGTGCCATCCAAGCGGGAGGGGCTAACGAGCAGTACTTC,CAIQAGGANEQYF
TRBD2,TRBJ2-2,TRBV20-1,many,TGCAGTGGTGTCGGGACTAGGGACACCGGGGAGCTGTTTTTT,CSGVGTRDTGELFF
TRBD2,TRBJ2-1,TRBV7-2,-,TGTGCCAGCAACTTCCTAGCGGGAGGTACGAATGAGCAGTTCTTC,CASNFLAGGTNEQFF
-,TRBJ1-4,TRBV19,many,TGTGCCAGTAGTACCTGGACGGAACTGTTTTTT,CASSTWTELFF
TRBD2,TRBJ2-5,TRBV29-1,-,TGCAGCGTTGCAGGACTAGCGGTTTCGCCTGGTTCCCCAGAGACCCAGTACTTC,CSVAGLAVSPGSPETQYF
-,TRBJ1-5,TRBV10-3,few,TGTGCCAACCACACGGGACGGGGCCTGTGGCCCCAGCATTTT,CANHTGRGLWPQHF
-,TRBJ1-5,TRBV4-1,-,TGCGCCAGCAGCCAAGCCGGGCGGGGACAGCCCCAGCATTTT,CASSQAGRGQPQHF
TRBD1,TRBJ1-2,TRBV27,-,TGTGCCAGCAGTTTATCGCCCAGGGGGGGTGGCTACACCTTC,CASSLSPRGGGYTF
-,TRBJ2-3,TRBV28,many,TGTGCCAGCAGCCGACCCAGCACAGATACGCAGTATTTT,CASSRPSTDTQYF
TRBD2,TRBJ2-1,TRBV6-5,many,TGTGCCAGCAGTTACAATGAGGGAGGGCCCGGTGAGCAGTTCTTC,CASSYNEGGPGEQFF
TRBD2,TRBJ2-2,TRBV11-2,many,TGTGCCAGCAGCTTTGGACTAGCGGGAGGGGAGCTGTTTTTT,CASSFGLAGGELFF
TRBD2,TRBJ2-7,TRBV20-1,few,TGCAGTGCTAGGGGACTAGCGGGTTTCTACGAGCAGTACTTC,CSARGLAGFYEQYF
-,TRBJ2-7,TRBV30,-,TGTGCCTGGACCCGACAGGAGTCCTACGAGCAGTACTTC,CAWTRQESYEQYF
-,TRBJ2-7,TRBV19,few,TGTGCCACCACCCCCAAAGGGGCCTACTACGAGCAGTACTTC,CATTPKGAYYEQYF
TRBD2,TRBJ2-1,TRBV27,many,TGTGCCAGCAATGCCGGGACTAGCGGGAACAATGAGCAGTTCTTC,CASNAGTSGNNEQFF
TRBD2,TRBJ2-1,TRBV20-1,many,TGCAGTGCTAGAGAGACTAGCGGGGTTCACTGGCTGTTCTTC,CSARETSGVHWLFF
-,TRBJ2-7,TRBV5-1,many,TGCGCCAGCAGCTTGGGTCAGGGTTCCAACGAGCAGTACTTC,CASSLGQGSNEQYF
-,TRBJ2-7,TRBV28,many,TGTGCCAGCAGTGAGACAGTCTACTCCTACGAGCAGTACTTC,CASSETVYSYEQYF